A single sample gave rise to the 18 T cell receptor beta chains below, sequenced in a study of blood T cell repertoires in COVID-19. The table came from immunoSEQ multiplex PCR; TCRdb's copy has only in-frame clones and leaves some out. The sample lists some 100,000 clones; around 81% were seen once. Sequencing was done on a sample of peripheral blood. Source of these receptors: a human donor in a cohort sampled during active COVID-19.

This chain joins TRBV5-4 and TRBJ2-3, with TRBD1 as a possible D gene (6 bases). There are 12 residues in the CDR3. Germline V gene sequence: CDR1 SGHNT, CDR2 YYREEE (reference sequence). V lost 7 bases, J lost 6 bases, and 12 bases lay in between. CDR3 sequence reads: CASARGYDTQYF. The CDR3 bases are TGTGCCAGCGCCAGGGGTTATGATACGCAGTATTTT.

V usage is TRBV7-9 and J usage is TRBJ1-2; D unclear. Germline CDR1 reads SEHNR; CDR2 reads FQNEAQ (reference sequence). The CDR3 length is 15 residues. The V gene lost 5 bases and the J gene lost 1 base, with 14 bases spanning the gap. The CDR3 bases are TGTGCCAGCAGCCCAATGGCCAACAGTAACTATGGCTACACCTTC. Protein product: CASSPMANSNYGYTF.

The chain couples TRBV25-1 to TRBJ1-2; D not certain. CDR3 size: 11 residues. Germline CDR1 reads MGHDK; CDR2 reads SYGVNS. V lost 4 bases, J lost 9 bases, and 9 bases lay in between. CDR3 nucleotide sequence: TGTGCCAGCAGTGTGACTGGCAGCTACACCTTC. Its protein is CASSVTGSYTF.

J is TRBJ2-7 and V is TRBV24-1, with a weak D call TRBD2 (5 bases). From germline, CDR1 is KGHDR and CDR2 SFDVKD. The CDR3 contains 14 residues. V was cut by 4 bases and J by 7 bases, with 16 bases left in between. CDR3 coding DNA: TGTGCCACCAGTGACTCTGGACTGGGCGGGGAGCAGTACTTC. Encoded protein: CATSDSGLGGEQYF.

This sequence joins TRBV5-8 and TRBJ2-5; the match to TRBD1 covers 12 bases. Unmatched junction bases numbered 5, after V lost 4 bases and J lost 4 bases. Looked up from germline, CDR1 is SGHTS and CDR2 is YDEGEE. The CDR3 runs to 15 residues. The DNA for the CDR3 is TGTGCCAGCAGCAAGGGACAGGGGGCGCGAGAGACCCAGTACTTC. It yields the protein CASSKGQGARETQYF.

A single count supports this clone. The V call is TRBV7-3, the J call TRBJ1-2; 7 positions match TRBD1. The V segment lost 0 bases and the J segment 3 bases; nucleotides outside the gene matches: 7. The CDR3 spans 16 residues. CDR1 is SGHTA and CDR2 is FQGTGA in the germline V gene. Here the CDR3 reads CASSLTGRQGDYGYTF. CDR3 coding DNA: TGTGCCAGCAGCTTAACGGGGCGACAGGGTGACTATGGCTACACCTTC.

This sequence joins TRBV29-1 and TRBJ1-1; unclear D gene. The germline V and J ends were trimmed by 7 bases and 3 bases, with 12 bases remaining between them. The CDR3 covers 12 residues. Germline CDR1 reads SQVTM; CDR2 reads ANQGSEA. The CDR3 coding sequence is TGCAGCGCCCCCGGGGTTTACACTGAAGCTTTCTTT. The encoded protein is CSAPGVYTEAFF.

This chain links TRBV27 with TRBJ2-7, with 9 bases that match TRBD1. Trimming at V came to 5 bases and at J to 0 bases, leaving 5 bases not matched to a gene. The V gene's germline CDR1 is MNHEY and CDR2 SMNVEV (reference sequence). This CDR3 spans 15 amino acids. The CDR3 nucleotides are TGTGCCAGCAGTCAGACAGGGGGAGTCTCCTACGAGCAGTACTTC. It yields the protein CASSQTGGVSYEQYF.

J is TRBJ2-1 and V is TRBV7-2; unclear D gene. This CDR3 spans 14 amino acids. Trimming removed 2 bases at V and 9 bases at J, with 14 bases between. Germline lookup yields CDR1 SGHTA and CDR2 FQGNSA. The CDR3 region is CASSLSPGVTEQFF. The CDR3, as DNA: TGTGCCAGCAGCTTATCGCCAGGCGTTACTGAGCAGTTCTTC.

This clone showed up just a few times. This chain joins TRBV7-9 and TRBJ2-7; 7 bases are shared with TRBD1. The CDR3 is 15 residues long. Unmatched junction bases numbered 10, after V lost 5 bases and J lost 3 bases. Germline V gives CDR1 SEHNR, CDR2 FQNEAQ (reference sequence). CDR3 loop: CASSAQPGTVYEQYF. In DNA, the CDR3 is TGTGCCAGCAGCGCCCAACCCGGGACAGTCTACGAGCAGTACTTC.

The gene calls are TRBV9 and TRBJ2-1; TRBD2 is a possible D gene (6 bases). Germline assignment: CDR1 SGDLS and CDR2 YYNGEE. This CDR3 comprises 16 residues. Trimming took 1 base from V and 8 from J, leaving 19 bases between them. DNA of the CDR3: TGTGCCAGCAGCGTACTAGGCGGGAAACCGGCCGATGAGCAGTTCTTC. Amino acids: CASSVLGGKPADEQFF.

This clone was seen only once. This sequence joins TRBV7-3 and TRBJ2-5; perhaps TRBD2 as D (5 bases). The V and J ends lost 5 bases and 4 bases respectively, with 11 bases between them. The CDR3 runs 13 residues. Looked up from germline, CDR1 is SGHTA and CDR2 is FQGTGA. DNA for the CDR3: TGTGCCAGCAGCCCCGGGAACCGAGAGACCCAGTACTTC. It is translated as CASSPGNRETQYF.

This clone occurred a few times. The rearrangement joins TRBV2 to TRBJ2-7; TRBD1 is a possible D gene (6 bases). V gave up 6 bases and J gave up 0 bases, with 15 bases separating them. The CDR3 loop spans 15 amino acids. Germline V gene data show CDR1 as SNHLY and CDR2 as FYNNEI. The CDR3 region has the DNA TGTGCCAGCAGCGCAATGACAGGAACCTCCTACGAGCAGTACTTC. Its protein is CASSAMTGTSYEQYF. Complete variable domain (other parts from reference TRBV2 and TRBJ2-7): EPEVTQTPSHQVTQMGQEVILRCVPISNHLYFYWYRQILGQKVEFLVSFYNNEISEKSEIFDDQFSVERPDGSNFTLKIRSTKLEDSAMYFCASSAMTGTSYEQYFGPGTRLTVT.

This clone was observed a single time. The chain combines TRBV21-1 with TRBJ2-7; TRBD2, as called in the table, went unchecked against the DNA. TRBV21-1 is a documented pseudogene. The CDR3 loop spans 17 amino acids. In DNA, the CDR3 is TGTGCCAGTGGGCGACTAGCGGGAGGGGATATGGATTACGAGCAGTACTTC. Protein product: CASGRLAGGDMDYEQYF.

This chain links TRBV5-1 with TRBJ1-4; tentatively, D is TRBD1 (5 bases). There are 16 residues in the CDR3. With 0 bases removed from V and 7 bases from J, the gap between germline ends came to 16 bases. CDR1 is SGHRS, CDR2 YFSETQ, per germline. The DNA of the CDR3 is TGCGCCAGCAGCTTGGTATATGCGGGACCCGGTGAAAAACTGTTTTTT. Amino acids: CASSLVYAGPGEKLFF.

V is TRBV6-2 or TRBV6-3 and J is TRBJ2-7; TRBD2 matches at 11 bases. The CDR3 spans 14 residues. The junction had 5 bases not matched to a gene; V was cut back by 6 bases and J by 4 bases. Germline values: CDR1 MNHEY, CDR2 SVGEGT. CDR3 sequence: CASSPSGGTYEQYF. The CDR3 nucleotides read TGTGCCAGCAGCCCTAGCGGGGGGACGTACGAGCAGTACTTC.

The chain has TRBV6-6 and TRBJ2-7, with D unresolved. V lost 2 bases, J lost 4 bases, and 3 bases lay in between. The length of the CDR3 is 11 residues. Germline CDR1 reads MNHNY; CDR2 reads SVGAGI (reference sequence). The CDR3 spells CASSYRYEQYF. CDR3 DNA sequence: TGTGCCAGCAGTTACCGTTACGAGCAGTACTTC.

This chain uses TRBV6-2 or TRBV6-3 with TRBJ2-2; 10 positions match TRBD1. The CDR3 totals 18 residues. Trimming removed 5 bases from V and 4 bases from J; junction bases left unmatched: 13. Germline CDR1 MNHEY, CDR2 SVGEGT. CDR3 amino acids: CASSPMTVGTGVTGELFF. CDR3 coding DNA: TGTGCCAGCAGTCCCATGACCGTAGGGACAGGGGTCACCGGGGAGCTGTTTTTT.